These 16 T cell receptor beta chains were all obtained from the same sample, sequenced in a study of blood T cell repertoires in COVID-19. TCRdb's copy holds only in-frame clones and misses some; the assay was immunoSEQ multiplex PCR. The profile covers 130,000 or so clones, with about 86% appearing a single time and approximately 5.8% taken by the ten largest. The sample consisted of peripheral blood. Receptor source: an elderly man with active or convalescent COVID-19.

The J gene is TRBJ2-3, the V gene TRBV6-6; TRBD2 aligns across 8 bases. V gave up 5 bases and J gave up 1 base; unmatched junction bases: 11. Germline loops: CDR1 MNHNY, CDR2 SVGAGI (reference sequence). The CDR3 length is 17 residues. CDR3 bases: TGTGCCAGCAGTCAAAACCCCCCGGGGGGGGGCACAGATACGCAGTATTTT. It translates to CASSQNPPGGGTDTQYF.

The V gene is TRBV10-3, the J gene TRBJ2-7; 9 bases align to TRBD2. V shed 10 bases, J shed 3 bases, and the junction held 10 bases outside the gene matches. The germline CDR1 and CDR2 sequences are ENHRY and SYGVKD. CDR3 size: 14 residues. CDR3 coding DNA: TGTGCCACCCGGGGGAGCGGGGGGATCTACGAGCAGTACTTC. This codes for CATRGSGGIYEQYF.

V and J are TRBV12-3 or TRBV12-4 and TRBJ2-2; D is unresolved. V gave up 6 bases and J gave up 1 base, with 6 bases separating them. The CDR3 covers 13 residues. In DNA form, the CDR3 reads TGTGCCAGCAGGCCGGGGAACACCGGGGAGCTGTTTTTT. Translated: CASRPGNTGELFF.

The rearrangement uses TRBV10-3 and TRBJ2-2; 11 bases fit TRBD1. J was trimmed by 6 bases and V by 6 bases; bases with no gene match: 9. This CDR3 comprises 16 residues. From germline, CDR1 is ENHRY and CDR2 SYGVKD. CDR3 protein: CAIRGDRGADAGELFF. CDR3 nucleotides: TGTGCCATCAGGGGGGACAGGGGGGCTGACGCCGGGGAGCTGTTTTTT.

The sample holds a few counts of this clone. The rearrangement uses TRBV19 and TRBJ1-2, with 9 bases matching TRBD1. Unmatched junction bases numbered 16, after V lost 7 bases and J lost 4 bases. CDR1 LNHDA and CDR2 SQIVND come from the germline V gene (reference sequence). This CDR3 spans 17 amino acids. Written as DNA, the CDR3 is TGTGCCAGTACCTCTGGGACAGGGAAATCTGCGGGCTATGGCTACACCTTC. Encoded protein: CASTSGTGKSAGYGYTF. The whole variable domain, filled in from reference TRBV19 and TRBJ1-2, reads DGGITQSPKYLFRKEGQNVTLSCEQNLNHDAMYWYRQDPGQGLRLIYYSQIVNDFQKGDIAEGYSVSREKKESFPLTVTSAQKNPTAFYLCASTSGTGKSAGYGYTFGSGTRLTVV.

The chain has TRBV2 and TRBJ1-5, with D tentatively TRBD1 (6 bases). The CDR3 is 13 residues long. Germline V gives CDR1 SNHLY, CDR2 FYNNEI. V gave up 8 bases and J gave up 5 bases, with 13 bases separating them. CDR3 coding DNA: TGTGCCAGCTGTACAGGGCGGGATCAGCCCCAGCATTTT. Protein product: CASCTGRDQPQHF.

The CDR3 DNA sequence: TGTGCCAGCAGCCCCCTCGGACTAGCGGGGGGGCAGGAGACCCAGTACTTC. Amino acids: CASSPLGLAGGQETQYF. The V call is TRBV7-2, the J call TRBJ2-5; 15 bases agree with TRBD2. CDR1 is SGHTA, CDR2 FQGNSA, per germline. The junction had 9 bases not matched to a gene; V was cut back by 5 bases and J by 5 bases. The CDR3 has 17 amino acids. Full variable domain (outside the CDR3, taken from reference TRBV7-2 and TRBJ2-5): GAGVSQSPSNKVTEKGKDVELRCDPISGHTALYWYRQSLGQGLEFLIYFQGNSAPDKSGLPSDRFSAERTGGSVSTLTIQRTQQEDSAVYLCASSPLGLAGGQETQYFGPGTRLLVL.

The chain has TRBV6-1 and TRBJ1-4; 7 bases match TRBD1. The CDR3 runs to 18 residues. Trimming cost V 0 bases and J 8 bases; bases outside gene matches: 15. Germline CDR1 reads MNHNS; CDR2 reads SASEGT. The CDR3 here is CASSEAVGQSPIGEKLFF. In DNA, the CDR3 is TGTGCCAGCAGTGAAGCTGTGGGACAGTCTCCGATCGGGGAAAAACTGTTTTTT.

This chain connects TRBV28 to TRBJ1-2; TRBD1 agrees at 7 bases. Looked up from germline, CDR1 is MDHEN and CDR2 is SYDVKM. The CDR3 is 16 residues long. V lost 4 bases, J lost 4 bases, and 12 bases stayed unmatched. The CDR3 region is CASSYPQGMEIYGYTF. The CDR3 nucleotides are TGTGCCAGCAGTTACCCACAGGGGATGGAGATCTATGGCTACACCTTC.

The rearrangement joins TRBV28 to TRBJ2-3, with D possibly TRBD2 on 5 matching bases. V lost 2 bases to trimming and J lost 3 bases, with 9 bases between them. The CDR3 covers 14 residues. The V gene's germline CDR1 is MDHEN and CDR2 SYDVKM. The DNA for the CDR3 is TGTGCCAGCAGTTTAGCCGGGGTGACAGATACGCAGTATTTT. As protein: CASSLAGVTDTQYF.

The count of this clone is one. This chain links TRBV10-2 with TRBJ1-4; a possible D gene is TRBD1 (6 bases). V was shortened by 10 bases and J by 8 bases, with 20 bases between the two germline ends. The CDR3 spans 14 residues. Germline lookup yields CDR1 WSHSY and CDR2 SAAADI. The CDR3 coding sequence is TGCGCCACCCAAAGCGGGGGGCGAGGGGAAAAACTGTTTTTT. Translated, it gives CATQSGGRGEKLFF.

The chain is built from TRBV29-1 and TRBJ2-7; 11 bases match TRBD1. The germline V gene encodes CDR1 SQVTM and CDR2 ANQGSEA. V shed 5 bases and J 5 bases; nucleotides not matched to a gene: 5. CDR3 size: 13 residues. CDR3 nucleotide sequence: TGCAGCGTTATTGGGGACAGGGGGGACGAGCAGTACTTC. Residues: CSVIGDRGDEQYF.

The chain carries TRBV9 and TRBJ2-6; D is unresolved. From germline, CDR1 is SGDLS and CDR2 YYNGEE. The CDR3 length is 17 residues. The V gene lost 2 bases and the J gene lost 0 bases, with 12 bases spanning the gap. The CDR3 region is CASSVLDSNSGANVLTF. In DNA form, the CDR3 reads TGTGCCAGCAGCGTTTTAGACTCAAACTCTGGGGCCAACGTCCTGACTTTC.

The chain carries TRBV11-2 and TRBJ2-1; 9 positions match TRBD1. This CDR3 has 15 amino acids. V lost 3 bases, J lost 7 bases, and 7 bases stayed unmatched. The V gene's germline CDR1 is SGHAT and CDR2 FQNNGV. CDR3 coding DNA: TGTGCCAGCAGCTTCCCGGGGACAGGGTGGAATGAGCAGTTCTTC. Translated: CASSFPGTGWNEQFF.

This chain uses TRBV7-2 with TRBJ2-1; TRBD2 might be the D (6 bases). The CDR3 loop spans 10 amino acids. Germline lookup yields CDR1 SGHTA and CDR2 FQGNSA. V shed 5 bases and J shed 10 bases, with 6 bases lying between them. The CDR3 spells CASSGGEQFF. The CDR3 DNA is TGTGCCAGCAGCGGGGGGGAGCAGTTCTTC.

This chain uses TRBV21-1 with TRBJ2-2; the table gives TRBD1 as D, unverified against the DNA. TRBV21-1 is designated a pseudogene. This CDR3 is built from 21 residues. CDR3 DNA sequence: TGTGCCAGCAGCAGAGAGATTAGGACAGGGGATTTGATCCCGAACACCGGGGAGCTGTTTTTT. This gives the protein CASSREIRTGDLIPNTGELFF.